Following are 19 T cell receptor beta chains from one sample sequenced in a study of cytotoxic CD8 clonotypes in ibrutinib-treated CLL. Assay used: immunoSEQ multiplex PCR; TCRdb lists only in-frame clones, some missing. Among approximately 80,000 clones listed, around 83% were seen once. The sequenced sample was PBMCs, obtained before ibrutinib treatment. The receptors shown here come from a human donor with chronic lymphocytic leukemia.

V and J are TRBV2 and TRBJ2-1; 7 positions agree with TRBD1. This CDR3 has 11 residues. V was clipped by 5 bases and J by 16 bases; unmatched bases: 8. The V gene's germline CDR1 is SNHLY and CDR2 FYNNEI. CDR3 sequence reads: CASSPDRAHFF. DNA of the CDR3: TGTGCCAGCAGTCCAGACAGGGCTCATTTCTTC.

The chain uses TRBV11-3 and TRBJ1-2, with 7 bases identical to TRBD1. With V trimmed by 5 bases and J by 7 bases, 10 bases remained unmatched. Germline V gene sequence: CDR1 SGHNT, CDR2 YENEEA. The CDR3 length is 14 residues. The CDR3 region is CASSLDRWDSGYTF. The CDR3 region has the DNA TGTGCCAGCAGCCTGGACAGGTGGGATTCTGGCTACACCTTC.

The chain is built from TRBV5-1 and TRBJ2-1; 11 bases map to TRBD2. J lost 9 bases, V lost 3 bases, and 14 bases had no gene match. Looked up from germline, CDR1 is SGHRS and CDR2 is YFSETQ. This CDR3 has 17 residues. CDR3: CASSSMTGTSGRSEQFF. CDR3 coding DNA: TGCGCCAGCAGCTCCATGACCGGGACTAGCGGTCGGAGTGAGCAGTTCTTC.

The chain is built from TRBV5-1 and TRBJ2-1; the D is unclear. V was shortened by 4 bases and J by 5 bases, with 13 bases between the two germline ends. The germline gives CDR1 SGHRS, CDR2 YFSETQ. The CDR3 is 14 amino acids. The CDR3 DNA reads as TGCGCCAGCAGCCCCCATCTCGGCGACAATGAGCAGTTCTTC. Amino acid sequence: CASSPHLGDNEQFF.

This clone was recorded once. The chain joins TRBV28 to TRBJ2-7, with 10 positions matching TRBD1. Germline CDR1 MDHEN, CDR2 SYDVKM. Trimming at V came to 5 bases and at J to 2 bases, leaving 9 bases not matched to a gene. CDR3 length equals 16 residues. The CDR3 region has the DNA TGTGCCAGCAGTCCCGACGGACAGGGGGTACCCTACGAGCAGTACTTC. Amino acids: CASSPDGQGVPYEQYF.

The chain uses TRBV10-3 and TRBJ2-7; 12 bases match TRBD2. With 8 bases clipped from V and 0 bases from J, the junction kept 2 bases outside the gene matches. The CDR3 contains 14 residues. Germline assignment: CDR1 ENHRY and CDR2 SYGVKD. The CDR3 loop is CAIATSGSSYEQYF. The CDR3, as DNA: TGTGCCATCGCGACTAGCGGGAGCTCCTACGAGCAGTACTTC.

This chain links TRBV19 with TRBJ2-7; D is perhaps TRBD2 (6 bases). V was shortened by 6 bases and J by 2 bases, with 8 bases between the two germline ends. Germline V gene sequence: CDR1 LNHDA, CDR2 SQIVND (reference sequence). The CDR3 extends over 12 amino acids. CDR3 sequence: CASSGGAYEQYF. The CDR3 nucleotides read TGTGCCAGTAGCGGAGGGGCCTACGAGCAGTACTTC.

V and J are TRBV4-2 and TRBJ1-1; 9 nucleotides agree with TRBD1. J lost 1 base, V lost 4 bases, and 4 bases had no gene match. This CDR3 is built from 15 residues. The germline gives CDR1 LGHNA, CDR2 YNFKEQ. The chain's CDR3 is CASSRTDRGNTEAFF. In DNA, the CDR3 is TGTGCCAGCAGCCGGACGGACAGGGGGAACACTGAAGCTTTCTTT.

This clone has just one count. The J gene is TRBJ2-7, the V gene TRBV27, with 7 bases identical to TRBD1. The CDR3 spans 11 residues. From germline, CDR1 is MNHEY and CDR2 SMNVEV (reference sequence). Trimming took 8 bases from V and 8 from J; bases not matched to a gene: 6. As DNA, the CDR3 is TGTGCCAGCGGGCGACAGGGCCAGCAGTACTTC. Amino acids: CASGRQGQQYF.

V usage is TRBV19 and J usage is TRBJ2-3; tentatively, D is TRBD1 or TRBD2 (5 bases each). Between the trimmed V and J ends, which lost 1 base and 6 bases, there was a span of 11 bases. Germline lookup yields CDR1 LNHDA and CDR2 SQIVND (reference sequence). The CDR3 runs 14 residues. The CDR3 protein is CASSIVPREDTQYF. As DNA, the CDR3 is TGTGCCAGTAGTATAGTCCCCAGGGAGGATACGCAGTATTTT.

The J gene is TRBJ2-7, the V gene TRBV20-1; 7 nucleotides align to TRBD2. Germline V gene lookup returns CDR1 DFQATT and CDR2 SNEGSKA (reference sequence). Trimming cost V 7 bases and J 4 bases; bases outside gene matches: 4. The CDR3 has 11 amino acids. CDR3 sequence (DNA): TGCAGTGGACTAGCTGGTTACGAGCAGTACTTC. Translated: CSGLAGYEQYF.

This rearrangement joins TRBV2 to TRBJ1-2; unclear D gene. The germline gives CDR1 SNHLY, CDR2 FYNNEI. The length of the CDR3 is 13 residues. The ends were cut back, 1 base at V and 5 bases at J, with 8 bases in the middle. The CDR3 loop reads CASSEGTAYGYTF. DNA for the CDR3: TGTGCCAGCAGTGAAGGGACGGCTTATGGCTACACCTTC.

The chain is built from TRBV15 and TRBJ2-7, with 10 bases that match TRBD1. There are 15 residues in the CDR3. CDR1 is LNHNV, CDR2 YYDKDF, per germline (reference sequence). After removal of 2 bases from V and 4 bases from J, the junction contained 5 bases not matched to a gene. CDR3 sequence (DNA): TGTGCCACCAGCAGAAAAGACAGGGGGCGATACGAGCAGTACTTC. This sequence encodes CATSRKDRGRYEQYF.

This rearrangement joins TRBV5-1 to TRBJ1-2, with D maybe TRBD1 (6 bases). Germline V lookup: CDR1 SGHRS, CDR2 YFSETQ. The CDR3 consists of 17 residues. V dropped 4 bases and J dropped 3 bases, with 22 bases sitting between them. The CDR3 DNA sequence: TGCGCCAGCAGCCCAGACGTTGGGAGGGGGAGGTACTATGGCTACACCTTC. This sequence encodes CASSPDVGRGRYYGYTF.

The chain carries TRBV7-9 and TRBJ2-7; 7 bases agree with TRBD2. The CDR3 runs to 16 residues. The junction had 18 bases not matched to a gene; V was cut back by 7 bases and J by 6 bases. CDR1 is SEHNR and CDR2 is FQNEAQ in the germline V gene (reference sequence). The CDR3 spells CASTSAGGTYRTEQYF. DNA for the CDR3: TGTGCCAGCACCTCCGCCGGGGGGACTTACCGTACCGAGCAGTACTTC.

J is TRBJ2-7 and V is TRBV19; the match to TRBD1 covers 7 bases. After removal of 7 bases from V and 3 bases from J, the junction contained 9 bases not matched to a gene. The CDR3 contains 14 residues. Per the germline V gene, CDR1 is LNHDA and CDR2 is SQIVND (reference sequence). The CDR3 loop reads CASTSGQTFYEQYF. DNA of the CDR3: TGTGCCAGTACATCGGGACAGACGTTCTACGAGCAGTACTTC.

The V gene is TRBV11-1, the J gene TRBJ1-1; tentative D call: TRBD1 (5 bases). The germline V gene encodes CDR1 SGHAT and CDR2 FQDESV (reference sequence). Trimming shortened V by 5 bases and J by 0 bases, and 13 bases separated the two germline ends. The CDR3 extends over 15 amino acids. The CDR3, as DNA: TGTGCCAGCAGCCTTGAGGGGCAGATGAACACTGAAGCTTTCTTT. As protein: CASSLEGQMNTEAFF.

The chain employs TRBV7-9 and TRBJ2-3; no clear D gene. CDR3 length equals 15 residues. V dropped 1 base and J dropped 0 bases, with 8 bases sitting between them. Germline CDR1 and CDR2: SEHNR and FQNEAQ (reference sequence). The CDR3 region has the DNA TGTGCCAGCAGCTTAGGTGCCCCTAGCACAGATACGCAGTATTTT. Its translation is CASSLGAPSTDTQYF. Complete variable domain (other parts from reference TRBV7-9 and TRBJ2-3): DTGVSQNPRHKITKRGQNVTFRCDPISEHNRLYWYRQTLGQGPEFLTYFQNEAQLEKSRLLSDRFSAERPKGSFSTLEIQRTEQGDSAMYLCASSLGAPSTDTQYFGPGTRLTVL.

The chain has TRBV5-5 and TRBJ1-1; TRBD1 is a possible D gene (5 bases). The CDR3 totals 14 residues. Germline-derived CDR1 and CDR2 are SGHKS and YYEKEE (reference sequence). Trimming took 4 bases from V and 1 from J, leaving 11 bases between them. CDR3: CASSPGRKNTEAFF. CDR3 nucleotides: TGTGCCAGCAGCCCGGGACGGAAGAACACTGAAGCTTTCTTT.